The 12 T cell receptor beta chains presented below share a single source sample, sequenced in a study of TIL therapy for anti-PD-1-resistant metastatic lung cancer. The libraries were made with immunoSEQ v3. The repertoire was sequenced with immunoSEQ multiplex PCR; TCRdb's copy has only in-frame clones and lacks some. The table includes tens of thousands of clones, roughly 66% detected once. Time point: pre-treatment sample, taken before nivolumab and TIL therapy. Sequenced here: blood, sampled at baseline. Source of these receptors: a person aged 25-85 years with non-small cell lung cancer.

This chain links TRBV11-3 with TRBJ2-7; D not resolved. Germline CDR1 is SGHNT and CDR2 is YENEEA. This CDR3 is 12 amino acids long. V dropped 7 bases and J dropped 3 bases, with 10 bases sitting between them. The CDR3, as DNA: TGTGCCAGCAAAAACGAAAACTACGAGCAGTACTTC. It yields the protein CASKNENYEQYF.

This chain links TRBV5-1 with TRBJ2-3, with D maybe TRBD2 (5 bases). Germline CDR1 reads SGHRS; CDR2 reads YFSETQ. The CDR3 length is 14 residues. Trimming removed 4 bases from V and 8 bases from J, with 17 bases in between. The CDR3 protein is CASSLEDPTSTQYF. The CDR3 coding sequence is TGCGCCAGCAGCCTGGAGGACCCCACCTCTACGCAGTATTTT.

The V call is TRBV5-1, the J call TRBJ2-5; the D is unclear. Trimming pared 1 base from V and 4 bases from J, leaving 14 bases between. Germline CDR1 SGHRS, CDR2 YFSETQ. The CDR3 extends over 15 amino acids. In nucleotides, the CDR3 is TGCGCCAGCAGCTTGATCCCCGCTAGTGGAGAGACCCAGTACTTC. Residues: CASSLIPASGETQYF.

The V and J genes are TRBV2 and TRBJ2-3; the D gene is possibly TRBD1 (5 bases). Per germline, CDR1 SNHLY and CDR2 FYNNEI. CDR3 length: 13 amino acids. V lost 3 bases to trimming and J lost 6 bases, with 10 bases between them. CDR3 bases: TGTGCCAGCAGTGAGGGGCTAACCGATACGCAGTATTTT. Encoded protein: CASSEGLTDTQYF.

This clone is a singleton in its sample. The V call is TRBV27, the J call TRBJ1-2; 9 bases fit TRBD1. The junction had 8 bases not matched to a gene; V was cut back by 5 bases and J by 4 bases. There are 15 residues in the CDR3. Germline CDR1 MNHEY, CDR2 SMNVEV (reference sequence). The CDR3 region has the DNA TGTGCCAGCAGTCCCCAGGGACAGGGAGCCTATGGCTACACCTTC. This codes for CASSPQGQGAYGYTF.

This clone was counted only a few times. The chain links TRBV4-2 to TRBJ2-1; D uncertain. CDR1 is LGHNA, CDR2 YNFKEQ, per germline. V was clipped by 4 bases and J by 8 bases, with 12 bases between them. The CDR3 consists of 13 residues. CDR3 protein: CASSPSPRDEQFF. CDR3 bases: TGTGCCAGCAGCCCTTCTCCCCGAGATGAGCAGTTCTTC.

DNA for the CDR3: TGTGCCAGCAGCGAGCAGTGGGGGCAAGAGACCCAGTACTTC. Translation gives CASSEQWGQETQYF. This chain uses TRBV25-1 with TRBJ2-5; D may be TRBD1 or TRBD2 (5 bases each). This CDR3 comprises 14 residues. V lost 6 bases, J lost 2 bases, and 13 bases lay in between. Germline CDR1 is MGHDK and CDR2 is SYGVNS.

The chain has TRBV19 and TRBJ2-5, with D unclear. Between the trimmed V and J ends, which lost 1 base and 2 bases, there was a span of 8 bases. The length of the CDR3 is 14 residues. Germline V gene data show CDR1 as LNHDA and CDR2 as SQIVND (reference sequence). The CDR3 DNA sequence: TGTGCCAGTAGTATAGTAGGGCTACAAGAGACCCAGTACTTC. It yields the protein CASSIVGLQETQYF.

This clone has only a few counts. This chain joins TRBV10-1 and TRBJ2-7; 14 nucleotides line up with TRBD2. Unmatched junction bases numbered 9, after V lost 5 bases and J lost 0 bases. CDR3 length equals 18 residues. Germline-derived CDR1 and CDR2 are WNHNN and SYGVQD (reference sequence). The CDR3 region has the DNA TGCGCCAGCAGTCCTCCCGGGACTAGCGGGGGACACTCCTACGAGCAGTACTTC. Translating it yields CASSPPGTSGGHSYEQYF.

CDR3 loop: CASSSWTSGRGETQYF. CDR3 in DNA: TGTGCCAGCAGCTCATGGACTAGCGGGAGGGGGGAGACCCAGTACTTC. The V and J genes are TRBV7-9 and TRBJ2-5, with TRBD2 matching 15 bases. The CDR3 covers 16 residues. CDR1 and CDR2 (germline): SEHNR, FQNEAQ (reference sequence). J lost 5 bases, V lost 4 bases, and 5 bases had no gene match.

This clone has just a few counts. The chain recombines TRBV5-6 with TRBJ1-6, with D hard to call. Trimming stripped 2 bases from V and 10 bases from J, with 7 bases between. The CDR3 contains 12 residues. Germline CDR1 is SGHDT and CDR2 is YYEEEE. In DNA, the CDR3 is TGTGCCAGCAGCTTACGGGAATCACCCCTCCACTTT. Protein: CASSLRESPLHF.

This chain links TRBV7-3 with TRBJ2-1; weak D call: TRBD1 (6 bases). The CDR3 contains 14 residues. Germline values: CDR1 SGHTA, CDR2 FQGTGA. V lost 8 bases and J lost 3, with 14 bases in between. The CDR3 protein is CASSPDRYYNEQFF. The CDR3 DNA reads as TGTGCCAGCTCACCCGACAGGTACTACAATGAGCAGTTCTTC.